The present T cell receptor beta chain was sequenced within a study of healthy donors' naive CD4 and CD8 T cells. Study context: Donors spanned ages 20-25, 40-50 and 60-70 years, half female.

General study points: Around 13% of CD4/CD8 propensity variance appeared explained by V, J and CDR3 charge.

V lost 3 bases, J lost 4 bases, and 6 bases stayed unmatched. Germline V gene data show CDR1 as KGHSH and CDR2 as LQKENI. The CDR3 consists of 15 residues. This clonotype has just a few counts. Antigen: not known. Starting from about 0.45 ug of total RNA, TCR libraries were made with linear amplification. TCRdb re-called the reads through MiXCR, storing one row per CDR3 protein. The sample lists approximately 180,000 distinct CDR3 sequences; 74% were seen once. The clonotype originates from a pool of human donors in good health; the sample pools cells from several healthy donors. The chain is built from TRBV18 and TRBJ2-3, with 8 positions matching TRBD1. Sequenced: naive CD4+ and CD8+ T cells sorted from blood, pooled from several donors. CDR3 protein: CASSPPGTGADTQYF. CDR3 in DNA: TGTGCCAGCTCACCCCCGGGGACAGGAGCAGATACGCAGTATTTT.